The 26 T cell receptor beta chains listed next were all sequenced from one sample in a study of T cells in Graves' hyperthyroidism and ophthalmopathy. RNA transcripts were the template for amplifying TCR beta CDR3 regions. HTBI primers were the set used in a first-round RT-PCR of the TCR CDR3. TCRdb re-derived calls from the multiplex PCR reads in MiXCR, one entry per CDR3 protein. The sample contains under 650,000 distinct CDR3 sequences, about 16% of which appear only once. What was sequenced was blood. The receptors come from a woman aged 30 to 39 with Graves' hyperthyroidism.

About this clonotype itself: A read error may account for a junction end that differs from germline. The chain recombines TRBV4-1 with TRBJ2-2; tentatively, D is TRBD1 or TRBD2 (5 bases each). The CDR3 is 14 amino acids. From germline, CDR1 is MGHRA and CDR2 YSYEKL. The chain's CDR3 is CASSQGPIKGELFF. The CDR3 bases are TGTGCCAGCAGCCAGGGACCCATTAAAGGGGAGCTGTTTTTT.

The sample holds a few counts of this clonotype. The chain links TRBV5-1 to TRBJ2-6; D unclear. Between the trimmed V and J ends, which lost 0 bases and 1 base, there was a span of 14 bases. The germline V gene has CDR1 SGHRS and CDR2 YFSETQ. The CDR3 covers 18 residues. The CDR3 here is CASSLGHPSSSGANVLTF. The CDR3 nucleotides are TGCGCCAGCAGCTTGGGCCACCCATCAAGTTCTGGGGCCAACGTCCTGACTTTC.

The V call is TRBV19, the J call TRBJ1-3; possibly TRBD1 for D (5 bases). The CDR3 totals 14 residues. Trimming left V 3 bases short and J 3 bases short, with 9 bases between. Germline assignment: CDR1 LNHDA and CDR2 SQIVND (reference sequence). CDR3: CASSIRGSGNTIYF. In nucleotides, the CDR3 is TGTGCCAGTAGTATTCGGGGGAGTGGAAACACCATATATTTT.

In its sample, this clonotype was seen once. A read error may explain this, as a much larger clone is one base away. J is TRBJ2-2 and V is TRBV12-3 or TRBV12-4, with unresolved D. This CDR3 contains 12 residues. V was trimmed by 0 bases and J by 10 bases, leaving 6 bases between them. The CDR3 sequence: CASSLALEELFF. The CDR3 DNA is TGTGCCAGCAGTTTAGCCCTCGAGGAGCTGTTTTTT.

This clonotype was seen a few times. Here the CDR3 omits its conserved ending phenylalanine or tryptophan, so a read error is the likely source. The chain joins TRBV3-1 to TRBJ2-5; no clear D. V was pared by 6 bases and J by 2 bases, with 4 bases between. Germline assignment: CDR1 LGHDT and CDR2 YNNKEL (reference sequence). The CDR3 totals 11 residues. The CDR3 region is CASRTQETQYL. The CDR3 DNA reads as TGTGCCAGCAGAACACAAGAGACCCAGTACCTC.

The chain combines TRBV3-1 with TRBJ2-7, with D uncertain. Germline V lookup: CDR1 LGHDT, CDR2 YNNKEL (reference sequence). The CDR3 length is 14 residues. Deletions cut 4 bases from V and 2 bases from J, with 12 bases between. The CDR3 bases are TGTGCCAGCAGCCTCCACACTACCCCCTACGAGCAGTACTTC. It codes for CASSLHTTPYEQYF.

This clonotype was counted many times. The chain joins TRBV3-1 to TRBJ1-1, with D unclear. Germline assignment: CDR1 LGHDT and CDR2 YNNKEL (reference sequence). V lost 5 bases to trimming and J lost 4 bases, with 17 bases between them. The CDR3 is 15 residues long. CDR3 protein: CASSDAPVGVTEAFF. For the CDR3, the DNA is TGTGCCAGCAGCGATGCTCCGGTCGGGGTCACTGAAGCTTTCTTT.

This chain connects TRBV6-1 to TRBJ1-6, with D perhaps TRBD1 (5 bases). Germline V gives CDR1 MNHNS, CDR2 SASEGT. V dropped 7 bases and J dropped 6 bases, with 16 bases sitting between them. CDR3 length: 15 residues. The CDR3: CASKEEGRSNSPLHF. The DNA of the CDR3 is TGTGCCAGCAAGGAGGAGGGACGATCTAATTCACCCCTCCACTTT.

The CDR3 DNA follows: TGTGCCAGCAGCCAAGTAGGGCGGGAGCAGTATTTT. Encoded protein: CASSQVGREQYF. The chain links TRBV4-2 to TRBJ2-3; tentatively, D is TRBD2 (6 bases). Germline V gene sequence: CDR1 LGHNA, CDR2 YNFKEQ. The CDR3 has 12 residues. The V and J ends lost 1 base and 11 bases respectively, with 10 bases between them.

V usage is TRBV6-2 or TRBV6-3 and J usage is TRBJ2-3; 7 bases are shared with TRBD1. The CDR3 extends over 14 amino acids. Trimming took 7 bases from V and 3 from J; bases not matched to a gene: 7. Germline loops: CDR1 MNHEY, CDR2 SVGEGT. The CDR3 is CASNRGPGTDTQYF. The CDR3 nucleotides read TGTGCCAGCAACAGGGGTCCGGGGACAGATACGCAGTATTTT.

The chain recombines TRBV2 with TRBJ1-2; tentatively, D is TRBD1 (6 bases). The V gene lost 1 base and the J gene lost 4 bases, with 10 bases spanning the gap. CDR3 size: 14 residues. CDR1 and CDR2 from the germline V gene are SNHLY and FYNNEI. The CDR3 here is CASSEVGGGYGYTF. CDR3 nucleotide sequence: TGTGCCAGCAGTGAAGTCGGAGGGGGCTATGGCTACACCTTC.

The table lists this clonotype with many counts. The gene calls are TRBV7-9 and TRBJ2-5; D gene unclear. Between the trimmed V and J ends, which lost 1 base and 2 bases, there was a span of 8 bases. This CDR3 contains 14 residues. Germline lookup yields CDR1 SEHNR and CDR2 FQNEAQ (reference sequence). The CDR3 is CASSLVVGQETQYF. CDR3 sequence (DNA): TGTGCCAGCAGCTTAGTGGTCGGGCAAGAGACCCAGTACTTC. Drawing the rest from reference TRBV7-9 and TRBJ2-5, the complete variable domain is DTGVSQNPRHKITKRGQNVTFRCDPISEHNRLYWYRQTLGQGPEFLTYFQNEAQLEKSRLLSDRFSAERPKGSFSTLEIQRTEQGDSAMYLCASSLVVGQETQYFGPGTRLLVL.

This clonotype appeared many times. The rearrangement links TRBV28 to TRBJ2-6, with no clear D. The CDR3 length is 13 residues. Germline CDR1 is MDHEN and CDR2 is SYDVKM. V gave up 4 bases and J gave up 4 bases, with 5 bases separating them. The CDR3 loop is CASSSPGANVLTF. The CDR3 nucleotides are TGTGCCAGCAGTTCCCCAGGGGCCAACGTCCTGACTTTC. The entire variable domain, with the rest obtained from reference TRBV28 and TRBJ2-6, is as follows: DVKVTQSSRYLVKRTGEKVFLECVQDMDHENMFWYRQDPGLGLRLIYFSYDVKMKEKGDIPEGYSVSREKKERFSLILESASTNQTSMYLCASSSPGANVLTFGAGSRLTVL.

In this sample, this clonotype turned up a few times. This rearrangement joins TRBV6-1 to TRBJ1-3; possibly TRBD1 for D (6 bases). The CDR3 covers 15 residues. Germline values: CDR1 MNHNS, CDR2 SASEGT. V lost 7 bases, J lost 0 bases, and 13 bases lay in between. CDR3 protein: CASKSRQVSGNTIYF. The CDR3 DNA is TGTGCCAGCAAATCCCGACAGGTCTCTGGAAACACCATATATTTT.

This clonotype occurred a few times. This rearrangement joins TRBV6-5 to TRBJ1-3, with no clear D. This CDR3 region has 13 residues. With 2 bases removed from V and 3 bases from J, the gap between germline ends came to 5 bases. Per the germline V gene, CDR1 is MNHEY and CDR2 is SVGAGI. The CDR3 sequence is CASSYGYGNTIYF. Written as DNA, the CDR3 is TGTGCCAGCAGTTACGGATATGGAAACACCATATATTTT.

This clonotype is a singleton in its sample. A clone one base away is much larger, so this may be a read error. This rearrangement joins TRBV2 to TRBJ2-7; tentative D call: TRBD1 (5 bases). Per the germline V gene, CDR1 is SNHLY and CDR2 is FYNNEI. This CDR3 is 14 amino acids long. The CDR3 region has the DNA TGTGTCGCCTGGCGTGGACAAACGATGGGCGAGCAGTACTTC. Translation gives CVAWRGQTMGEQYF.

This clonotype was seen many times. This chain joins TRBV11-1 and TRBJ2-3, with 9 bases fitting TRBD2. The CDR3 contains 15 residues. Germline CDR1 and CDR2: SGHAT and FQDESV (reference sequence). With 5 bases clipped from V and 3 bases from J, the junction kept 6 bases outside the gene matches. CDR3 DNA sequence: TGTGCCAGCAGCCGTAGCGGGAGAAGAACAGATACGCAGTATTTT. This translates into CASSRSGRRTDTQYF.

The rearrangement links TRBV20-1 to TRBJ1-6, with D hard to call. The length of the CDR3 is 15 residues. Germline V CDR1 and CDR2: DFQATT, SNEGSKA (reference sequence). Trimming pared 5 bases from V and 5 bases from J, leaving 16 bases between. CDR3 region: CSAAKPGFDNSPLHF. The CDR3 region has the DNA TGCAGTGCTGCAAAACCGGGATTCGATAATTCACCCCTCCACTTT.

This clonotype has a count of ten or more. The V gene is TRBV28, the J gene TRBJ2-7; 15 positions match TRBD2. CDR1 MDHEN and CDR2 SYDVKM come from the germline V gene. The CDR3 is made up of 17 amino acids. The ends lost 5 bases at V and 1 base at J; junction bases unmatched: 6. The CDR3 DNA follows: TGTGCCAGCAGTACTGGACTAGCGGGAGGGGGTTCCTACGAGCAGTACTTC. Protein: CASSTGLAGGGSYEQYF.

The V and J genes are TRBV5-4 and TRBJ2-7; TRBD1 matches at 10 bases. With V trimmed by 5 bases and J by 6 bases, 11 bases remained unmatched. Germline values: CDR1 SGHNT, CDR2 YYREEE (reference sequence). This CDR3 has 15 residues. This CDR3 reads CASSFIGTGVLEQYF. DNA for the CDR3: TGTGCCAGCAGTTTTATCGGGACAGGGGTCCTCGAGCAGTACTTC.

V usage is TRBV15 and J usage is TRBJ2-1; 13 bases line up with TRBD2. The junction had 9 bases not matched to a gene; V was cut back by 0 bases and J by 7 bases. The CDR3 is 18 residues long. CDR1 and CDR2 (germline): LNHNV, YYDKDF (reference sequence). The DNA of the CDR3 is TGTGCCACCAGCAGAGACGGACTAGCGGGAGTAGGGTCTAATGAGCAGTTCTTC. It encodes CATSRDGLAGVGSNEQFF.

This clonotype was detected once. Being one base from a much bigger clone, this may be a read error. In nucleotides, the CDR3 is TGTGCCAGCAGTCCCGATCGCACAGACAACTATGGCTACACCTTC. Translated, it gives CASSPDRTDNYGYTF. V is TRBV27 and J is TRBJ1-2, with D unclear. V lost 5 bases, J lost 2 bases, and 15 bases lay in between. The CDR3 is 15 residues long. The germline V gene encodes CDR1 MNHEY and CDR2 SMNVEV (reference sequence).

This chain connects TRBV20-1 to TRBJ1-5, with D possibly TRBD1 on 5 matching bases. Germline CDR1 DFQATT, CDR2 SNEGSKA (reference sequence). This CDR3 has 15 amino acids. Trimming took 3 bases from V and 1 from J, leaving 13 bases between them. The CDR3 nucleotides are TGCAGTGCTAGTCGGCTTCGGGACAGCAATCAGCCCCAGCATTTT. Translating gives CSASRLRDSNQPQHF.

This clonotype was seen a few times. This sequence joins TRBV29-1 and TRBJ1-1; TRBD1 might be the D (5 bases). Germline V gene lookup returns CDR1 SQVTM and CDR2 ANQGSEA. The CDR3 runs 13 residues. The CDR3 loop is CSGSGGVDTEAFF. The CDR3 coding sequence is TGCTCCGGTTCGGGAGGGGTGGACACTGAAGCTTTCTTT. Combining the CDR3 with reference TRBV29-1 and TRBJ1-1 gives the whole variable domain SAVISQKPSRDICQRGTSLTIQCQVDSQVTMMFWYRQQPGQSLTLIATANQGSEATYESGFVIDKFPISRPNLTFSTLTVSNMSPEDSSIYLCSGSGGVDTEAFFGQGTRLTVV.

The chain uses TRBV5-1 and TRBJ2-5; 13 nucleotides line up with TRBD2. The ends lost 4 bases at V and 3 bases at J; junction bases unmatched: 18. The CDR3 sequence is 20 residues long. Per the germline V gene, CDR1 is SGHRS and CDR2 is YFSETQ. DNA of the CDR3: TGCGCCAGCAGCCTCGGACTAGCGGGAGTTGGGGCGGTGGCAGAAGAGACCCAGTACTTC. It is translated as CASSLGLAGVGAVAEETQYF. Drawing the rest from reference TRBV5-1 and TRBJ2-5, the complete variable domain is KAGVTQTPRYLIKTRGQQVTLSCSPISGHRSVSWYQQTPGQGLQFLFEYFSETQRNKGNFPGRFSGRQFSNSRSEMNVSTLELGDSALYLCASSLGLAGVGAVAEETQYFGPGTRLLVL.

CDR3 in DNA: TGTGCCAGTAGTGGGACCGGACAGTCTTTGGATACGCAGTATTTT. It codes for CASSGTGQSLDTQYF. The chain employs TRBV19 and TRBJ2-3; a possible D gene is TRBD1 (6 bases). The germline CDR1 and CDR2 sequences are LNHDA and SQIVND (reference sequence). The ends were cut back, 5 bases at V and 6 bases at J, with 18 bases in the middle. CDR3 length equals 15 residues. Together with reference TRBV19 and TRBJ2-3, the CDR3 gives the full variable domain: DGGITQSPKYLFRKEGQNVTLSCEQNLNHDAMYWYRQDPGQGLRLIYYSQIVNDFQKGDIAEGYSVSREKKESFPLTVTSAQKNPTAFYLCASSGTGQSLDTQYFGPGTRLTVL.